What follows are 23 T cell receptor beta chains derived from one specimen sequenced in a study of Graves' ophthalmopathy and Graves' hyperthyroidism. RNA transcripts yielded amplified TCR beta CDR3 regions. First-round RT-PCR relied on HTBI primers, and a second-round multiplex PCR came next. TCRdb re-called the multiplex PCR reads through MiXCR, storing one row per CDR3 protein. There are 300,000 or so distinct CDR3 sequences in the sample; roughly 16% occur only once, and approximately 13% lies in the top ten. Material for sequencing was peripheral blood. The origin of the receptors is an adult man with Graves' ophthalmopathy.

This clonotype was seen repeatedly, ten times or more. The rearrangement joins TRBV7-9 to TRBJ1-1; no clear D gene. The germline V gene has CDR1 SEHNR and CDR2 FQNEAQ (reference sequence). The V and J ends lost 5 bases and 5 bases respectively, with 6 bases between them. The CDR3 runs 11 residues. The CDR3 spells CASSGRTEAFF. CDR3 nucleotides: TGTGCCAGCAGCGGAAGGACTGAAGCTTTCTTT.

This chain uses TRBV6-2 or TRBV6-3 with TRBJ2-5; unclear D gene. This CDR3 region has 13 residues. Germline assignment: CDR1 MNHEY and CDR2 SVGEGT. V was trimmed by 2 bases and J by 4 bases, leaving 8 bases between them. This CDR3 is CASSYGRRETQYF. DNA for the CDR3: TGTGCCAGCAGTTACGGAAGGAGAGAGACCCAGTACTTC.

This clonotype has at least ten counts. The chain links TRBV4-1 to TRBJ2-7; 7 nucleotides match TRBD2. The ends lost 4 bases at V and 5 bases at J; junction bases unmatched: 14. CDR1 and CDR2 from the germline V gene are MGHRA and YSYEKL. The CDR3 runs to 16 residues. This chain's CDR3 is CASSPSAGLVVHEQYF. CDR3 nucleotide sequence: TGCGCCAGCAGCCCTTCTGCAGGACTAGTGGTCCACGAGCAGTACTTC.

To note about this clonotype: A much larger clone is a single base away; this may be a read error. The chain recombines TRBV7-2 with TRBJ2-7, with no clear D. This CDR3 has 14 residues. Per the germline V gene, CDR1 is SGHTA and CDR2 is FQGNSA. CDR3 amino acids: CASSLSDIAYGQYF. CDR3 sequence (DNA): TGTGCCAGCAGCTTAAGCGACATAGCCTACGGGCAGTACTTC.

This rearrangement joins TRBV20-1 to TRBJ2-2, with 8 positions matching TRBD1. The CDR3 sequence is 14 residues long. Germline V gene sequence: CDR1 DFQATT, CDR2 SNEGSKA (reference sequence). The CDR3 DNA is TGCAGCGCCGAGCCAGGGGGCGAGGGCGGGGAGCTGTTTTTT. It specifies CSAEPGGEGGELFF.

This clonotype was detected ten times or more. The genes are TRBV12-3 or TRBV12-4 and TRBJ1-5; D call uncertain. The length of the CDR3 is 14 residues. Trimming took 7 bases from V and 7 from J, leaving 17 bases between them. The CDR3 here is CASTSRPPGQPQHF. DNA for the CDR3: TGTGCCAGCACCTCTAGACCCCCCGGACAGCCCCAGCATTTT.

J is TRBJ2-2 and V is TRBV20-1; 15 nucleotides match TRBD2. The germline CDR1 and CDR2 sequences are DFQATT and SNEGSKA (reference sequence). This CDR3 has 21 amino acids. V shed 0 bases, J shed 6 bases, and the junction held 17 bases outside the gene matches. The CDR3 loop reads CSARENPRTSGRAVGAGELFF. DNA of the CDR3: TGCAGTGCTAGAGAGAACCCCAGGACTAGCGGGAGGGCCGTTGGGGCCGGGGAGCTGTTTTTT.

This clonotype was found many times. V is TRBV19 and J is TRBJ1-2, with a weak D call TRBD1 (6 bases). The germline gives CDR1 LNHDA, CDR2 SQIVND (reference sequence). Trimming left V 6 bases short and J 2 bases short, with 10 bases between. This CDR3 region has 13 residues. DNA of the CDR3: TGTGCCAGTAGACCGGACAGCAACTATGGCTACACCTTC. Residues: CASRPDSNYGYTF. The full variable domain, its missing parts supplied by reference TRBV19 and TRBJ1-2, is DGGITQSPKYLFRKEGQNVTLSCEQNLNHDAMYWYRQDPGQGLRLIYYSQIVNDFQKGDIAEGYSVSREKKESFPLTVTSAQKNPTAFYLCASRPDSNYGYTFGSGTRLTVV.

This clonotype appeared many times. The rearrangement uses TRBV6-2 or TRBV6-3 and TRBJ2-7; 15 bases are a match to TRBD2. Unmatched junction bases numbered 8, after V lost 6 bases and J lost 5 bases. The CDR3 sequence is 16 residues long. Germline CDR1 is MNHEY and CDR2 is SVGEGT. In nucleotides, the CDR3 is TGTGCCAGCAGATCCGGGACTAGCGGGAGGACAAACGAGCAGTACTTC. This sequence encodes CASRSGTSGRTNEQYF.

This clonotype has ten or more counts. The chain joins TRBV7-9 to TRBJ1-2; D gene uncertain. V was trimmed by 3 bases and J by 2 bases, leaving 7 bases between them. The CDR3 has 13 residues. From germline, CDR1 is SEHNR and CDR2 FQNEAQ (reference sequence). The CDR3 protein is CASSLVTNYGYTF. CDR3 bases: TGTGCCAGCAGCTTGGTCACCAACTATGGCTACACCTTC.

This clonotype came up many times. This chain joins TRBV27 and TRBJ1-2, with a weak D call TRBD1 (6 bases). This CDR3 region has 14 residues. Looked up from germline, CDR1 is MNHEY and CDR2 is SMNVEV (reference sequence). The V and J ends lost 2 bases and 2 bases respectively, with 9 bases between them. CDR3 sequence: CASSLQQGNYGYTF. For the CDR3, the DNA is TGTGCCAGCAGTTTACAACAGGGCAACTATGGCTACACCTTC.

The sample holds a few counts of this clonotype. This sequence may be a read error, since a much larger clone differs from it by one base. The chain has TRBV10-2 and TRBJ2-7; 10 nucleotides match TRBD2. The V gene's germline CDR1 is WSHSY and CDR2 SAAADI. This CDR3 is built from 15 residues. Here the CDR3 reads CVSSQDSSGRYEQYF. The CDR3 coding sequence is TGCGTCAGCAGCCAAGATTCTAGCGGGAGATACGAGCAGTACTTC.

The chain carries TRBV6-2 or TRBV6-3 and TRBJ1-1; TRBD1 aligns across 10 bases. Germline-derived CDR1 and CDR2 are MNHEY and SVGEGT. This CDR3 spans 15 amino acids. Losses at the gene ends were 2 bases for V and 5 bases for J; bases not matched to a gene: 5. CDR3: CASSYRTGGGTEAFF. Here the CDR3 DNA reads TGTGCCAGCAGTTACCGGACAGGGGGAGGTACTGAAGCTTTCTTT.

This chain's CDR3 is CASSQKGSSYEQYF. The CDR3 DNA sequence: TGTGCCAGCAGCCAAAAGGGGAGCTCCTACGAGCAGTACTTC. This chain connects TRBV3-1 to TRBJ2-7; TRBD1 or TRBD2 may be the D gene (5 bases each). From germline, CDR1 is LGHDT and CDR2 YNNKEL (reference sequence). The V gene lost 2 bases and the J gene lost 0 bases, with 8 bases spanning the gap. This CDR3 comprises 14 residues.

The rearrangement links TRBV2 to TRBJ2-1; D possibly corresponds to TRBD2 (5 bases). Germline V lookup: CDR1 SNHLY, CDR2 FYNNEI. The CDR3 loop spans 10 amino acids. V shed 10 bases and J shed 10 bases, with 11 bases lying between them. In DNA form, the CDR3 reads TGTGCCACCGGACTCTGGGAGCAGTTCTTC. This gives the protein CATGLWEQFF.

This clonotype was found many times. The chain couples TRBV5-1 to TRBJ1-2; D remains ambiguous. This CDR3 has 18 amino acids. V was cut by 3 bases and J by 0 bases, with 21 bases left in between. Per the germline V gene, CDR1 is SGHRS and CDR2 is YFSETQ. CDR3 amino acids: CASSSRGRLSPTNYGYTF. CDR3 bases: TGCGCCAGCAGCTCACGTGGGCGTCTTAGTCCGACTAACTATGGCTACACCTTC. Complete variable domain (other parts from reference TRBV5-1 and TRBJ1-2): KAGVTQTPRYLIKTRGQQVTLSCSPISGHRSVSWYQQTPGQGLQFLFEYFSETQRNKGNFPGRFSGRQFSNSRSEMNVSTLELGDSALYLCASSSRGRLSPTNYGYTFGSGTRLTVV.

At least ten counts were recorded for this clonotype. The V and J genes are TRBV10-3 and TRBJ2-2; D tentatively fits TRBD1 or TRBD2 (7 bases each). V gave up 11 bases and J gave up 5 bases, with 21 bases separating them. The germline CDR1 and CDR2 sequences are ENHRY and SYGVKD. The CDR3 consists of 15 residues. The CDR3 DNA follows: TGTGCCTCGACTAGAGGCAGGGGGGGAACCGGGGAGCTGTTTTTT. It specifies CASTRGRGGTGELFF.

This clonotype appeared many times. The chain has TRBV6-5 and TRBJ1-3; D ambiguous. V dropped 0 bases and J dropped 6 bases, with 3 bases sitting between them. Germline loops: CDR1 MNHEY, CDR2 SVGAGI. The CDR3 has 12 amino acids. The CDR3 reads CASSYSENTIYF. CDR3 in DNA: TGTGCCAGCAGTTACTCGGAAAACACCATATATTTT.

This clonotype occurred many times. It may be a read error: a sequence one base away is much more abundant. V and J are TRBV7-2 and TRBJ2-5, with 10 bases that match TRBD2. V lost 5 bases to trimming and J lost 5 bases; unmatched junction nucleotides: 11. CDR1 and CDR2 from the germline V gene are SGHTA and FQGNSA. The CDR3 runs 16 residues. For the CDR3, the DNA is TGTGCCAGCAGCCCTAGCGGGGGAACTGGGAGGGAGACCCAGTACTTC. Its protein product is CASSPSGGTGRETQYF.

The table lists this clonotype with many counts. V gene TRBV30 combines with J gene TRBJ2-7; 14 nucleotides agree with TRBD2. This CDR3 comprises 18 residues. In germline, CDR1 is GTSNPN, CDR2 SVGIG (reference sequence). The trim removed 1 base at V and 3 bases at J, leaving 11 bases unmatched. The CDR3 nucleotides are TGTGCCTGGAGTGCATCGGGACTAGCGGGGGAACTGGGCTACGAGCAGTACTTC. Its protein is CAWSASGLAGELGYEQYF.

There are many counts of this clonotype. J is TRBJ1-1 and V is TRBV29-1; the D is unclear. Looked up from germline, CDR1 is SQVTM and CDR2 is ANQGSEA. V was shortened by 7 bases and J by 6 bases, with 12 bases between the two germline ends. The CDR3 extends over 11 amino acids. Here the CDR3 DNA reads TGCAGCGCGGTACTAGGCTCTGAAGCTTTCTTT. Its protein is CSAVLGSEAFF.

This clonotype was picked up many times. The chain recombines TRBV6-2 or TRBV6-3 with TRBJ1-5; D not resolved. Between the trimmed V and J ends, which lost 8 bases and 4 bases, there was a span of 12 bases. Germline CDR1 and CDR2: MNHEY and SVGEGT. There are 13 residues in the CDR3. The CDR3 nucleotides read TGTGCCAGCCGCGGGCCTGAAAATCAGCCCCAGCATTTT. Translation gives CASRGPENQPQHF.

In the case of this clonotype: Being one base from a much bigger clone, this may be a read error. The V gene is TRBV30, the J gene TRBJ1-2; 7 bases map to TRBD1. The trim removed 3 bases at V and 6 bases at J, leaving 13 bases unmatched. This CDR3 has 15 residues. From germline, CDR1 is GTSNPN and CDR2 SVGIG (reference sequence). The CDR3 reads CAWSGPRRGRDGYTF. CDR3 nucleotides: TGTGCCTGGAGCGGCCCCCGGAGGGGGCGGGATGGCTACACCTTC.